This is a list of T cell receptor beta chains from one sample in a study of T cells in Graves' hyperthyroidism and ophthalmopathy. TCRdb reprocessed the multiplex PCR reads via MiXCR and lists one record per CDR3 protein. The sample comprises just over 550,000 distinct CDR3 sequences, 46% of which are singletons, and just under 8.5% rests with the top ten. The sample taken for sequencing was peripheral blood or thyroid tissue (not recorded which). All receptors derive from a woman aged 18-29 years with Graves' hyperthyroidism. CDR3s include the opening cysteine and the closing phenylalanine or tryptophan. Clone size is shown for a subset of rows, as once, few, many or a class of expanded clone.

>TRBJ2-7|many|TRBV29-1
CSVTGFYEQYF
>TRBJ2-2|.|TRBV7-9
CASRLGGGELFF
>TRBJ1-2|.|TRBV2
CASSHIQGKGYGYTF
>TRBJ2-7|many|TRBV29-1
CSVRLSGRTYEQYF
>TRBJ2-7|.|TRBV25-1
CASSEGASEDYEQYF
>TRBJ2-5|once|TRBV2
CASSGTHRETQYF
>TRBJ1-1|.|TRBV7-3
CASSQDMGGGVGEAFF
>TRBJ2-7|.|TRBV20-1
CSASPTDSAYEQYF
>TRBJ1-1|.|TRBV7-2
CASSPRSVMNTEAFF
>TRBJ1-1|many|TRBV19
CAAAGTGGRGAFF
>TRBJ1-1|.|TRBV7-9
CASSYLGGQTIPPFF
>TRBJ1-1|few|TRBV7-2
CASSYIGELGEAFF
>TRBJ1-6|many|TRBV29-1
CSVEMGVGSPLHF
>TRBJ1-5|many|TRBV10-3
CASSLLRGSNQPQHF
>TRBJ1-4|many|TRBV7-3
CASSQRPGNKLFF
>TRBJ2-7|many|TRBV2
CASSGTSGSYEQYF
>TRBJ1-4|many|TRBV7-9
CASSAPMLGEKLFF
>TRBJ1-4|.|TRBV20-1
CSARPASGLINEKLFF
>TRBJ2-5|.|TRBV5-4
CASNSLGEAETQYF
>TRBJ1-1|few|TRBV9
CASSVDGMTEAFF
>TRBJ1-2|.|TRBV7-8
CASSPDRGIGGYTF
>TRBJ1-1|few|TRBV7-8
CASSQVQPEGTEAFF
>TRBJ1-5|.|TRBV15
CATSSYNRGTNQPQHF
>TRBJ1-2|few|TRBV2
CASSLPYNYGYTF
>TRBJ2-7|many|TRBV10-3
CAISGGLDRSYEQYF
>TRBJ1-2|.|TRBV24-1
CATSDSSGSLANTF
>TRBJ2-7|.|TRBV10-3
CAISEQREQYF
>TRBJ2-6|once|TRBV7-3
CASSLGTISGANVLTF
>TRBJ2-7|.|TRBV10-3
CAKGLAGYEQYF
>TRBJ2-7|many|TRBV29-1
CSVQSGADYEQYF
>TRBJ1-2|.|TRBV29-1
CSVVREYYTF
>TRBJ2-7|.|TRBV20-1
CSVLRGLSEQYF
>TRBJ2-7|.|TRBV13
CASREWGTSGRDYEQYF
>TRBJ2-3|.|TRBV25-1
CASSSVGGSTDTQYF
>TRBJ1-1|.|TRBV5-6
CASSPGRGRPEAFF
>TRBJ2-7|.|TRBV12-3/TRBV12-4
CASTGQDEQYF
>TRBJ2-7|.|TRBV19
CASSIGTGLYEQYF
>TRBJ1-2|few|TRBV7-8
CASSDYRGYTF
>TRBJ2-5|many|TRBV7-9
CASSSTGFQETQYF
>TRBJ2-7|few|TRBV20-1
CSARDTRERSYEQYF
>TRBJ2-5|.|TRBV20-1
CSARDQSGLAGALGWETQYF
>TRBJ1-5|few|TRBV10-3
CASLDRGSSNQPQHF
>TRBJ2-7|few|TRBV5-1
CASSLQAGDEQYF
>TRBJ2-7|few|TRBV14
CASSQGTGGKQYF
>TRBJ1-2|many|TRBV7-8
CASSLGRGDPRYGYTF
>TRBJ1-4|many|TRBV2
CASSEAGTEGANEKLFF
>TRBJ1-3|many|TRBV7-2
CASSFPGGGNTIYF
>TRBJ1-2|many|TRBV2
CASIRTGPNYGYTF
>TRBJ2-2|.|TRBV4-1
CASSQLLAGGRRGELFF
>TRBJ1-1|few|TRBV12-3/TRBV12-4
CASSPRAVYTEAFF
>TRBJ1-2|.|TRBV7-9
CASSPAGANYGYTF
>TRBJ1-1|many|TRBV7-8
CASSLTLWVFF
>TRBJ1-3|.|TRBV6-5
CASSYGGDGNTIYF
>TRBJ1-1|many|TRBV15
CATSLERGNTEAFF
>TRBJ2-5|many|TRBV13
CASSFRGEGETQYF